Here is one TCR beta chain with its context. Its antigen remains unidentified. The PCR contained 60 Vbeta and 13 Jbeta primers. Profiling relied on immunoSEQ multiplex PCR, and the TCRdb table lists in-frame clones only, not all of them. The table includes roughly 80,000 clones, around 85% detected once. This CDR3 region has 15 residues. V shed 7 bases and J 7 bases; nucleotides not matched to a gene: 8. CDR1 and CDR2 from the germline V gene are MNHNS and SASEGT. The sample comes from a study of cytomegalovirus exposure and HLA in healthy donors. Study in general: A prior study identified 110 million or so unique TCR beta sequences from some 200 million T cells. Study results and limitations: As was reported, the classifier diagnosed cytomegalovirus status with high specificity and sensitivity. According to the study, 150 to 200 TCR beta chains were cytomegalovirus-associated.

The chain joins TRBV6-1 to TRBJ2-1; 12 nucleotides match TRBD2. The sample was PBMCs. The TCR originated in a woman between 45 and 60 years old in good health and CMV-seronegative. The chain's CDR3 is CASIMTSGSVNEQFF. DNA for the CDR3: TGTGCCAGCATTATGACTAGCGGGAGTGTAAATGAGCAGTTCTTC.